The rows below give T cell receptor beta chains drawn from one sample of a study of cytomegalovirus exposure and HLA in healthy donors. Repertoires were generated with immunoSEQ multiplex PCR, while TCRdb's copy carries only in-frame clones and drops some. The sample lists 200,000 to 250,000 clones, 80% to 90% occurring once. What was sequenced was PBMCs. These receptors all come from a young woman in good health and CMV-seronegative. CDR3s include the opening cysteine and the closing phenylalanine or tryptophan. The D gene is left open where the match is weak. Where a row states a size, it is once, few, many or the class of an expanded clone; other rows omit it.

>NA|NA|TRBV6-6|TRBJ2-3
TGTGCCAGCAGCCCGTCGGTGATTAGCACAGATACGCAGTATTTT
CASSPSVISTDTQYF
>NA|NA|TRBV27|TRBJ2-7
TGTGCCAGCAGTCACCTACAGGGATTTCACTACGAGCAGTACTTC
CASSHLQGFHYEQYF
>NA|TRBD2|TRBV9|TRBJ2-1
TGTGCCAGCAGCGCCAGGGGCGGGGGGCCCACCAATGAGCAGTTCTTC
CASSARGGGPTNEQFF
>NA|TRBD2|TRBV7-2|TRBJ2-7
TGTGCCAGCACCCCGTCGGGGGGGCCGTACGAGCAGTACTTC
CASTPSGGPYEQYF
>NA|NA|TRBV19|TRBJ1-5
TGTGCCAGTAGTATTCCGAAAAAAACGGGAAAAAGCAATCAGCCCCAGCATTTT
CASSIPKKTGKSNQPQHF
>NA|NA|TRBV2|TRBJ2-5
TGTGCCAGCAGTGACCAGGGCTTAGCACAAGAGACCCAGTACTTC
CASSDQGLAQETQYF
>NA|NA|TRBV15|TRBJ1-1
TGTGCCACCGCAAAACAGGACACTGAAGCTTTCTTT
CATAKQDTEAFF
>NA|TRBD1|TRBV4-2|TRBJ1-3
TGTGCCAGCAGCCCCGACAGGGGGTCTGGAAACACCATATATTTT
CASSPDRGSGNTIYF
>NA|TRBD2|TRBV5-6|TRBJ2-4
TGTGCCAGCAGCTTGCTGACTAGCGGGAAAGAGGAGACAAACATTCAGTACTTC
CASSLLTSGKEETNIQYF
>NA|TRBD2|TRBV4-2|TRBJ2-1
TGTGCCAGCAGCCAAGAAGTAGCGGGAGTCGGAAATGAGCAGTTCTTC
CASSQEVAGVGNEQFF
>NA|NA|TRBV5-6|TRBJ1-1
TGTGCCAGCAGCTTGTGGGGGGATAACACTGAAGCTTTCTTT
CASSLWGDNTEAFF
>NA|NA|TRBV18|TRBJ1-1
TGTGCCAGCTCCGCGGGGGGGGGCACTGAAGCTTTCTTT
CASSAGGGTEAFF
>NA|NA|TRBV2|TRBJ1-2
TGTGCCAGCAGTGGAGGAACAGGGCCCTATGGCTACACCTTC
CASSGGTGPYGYTF
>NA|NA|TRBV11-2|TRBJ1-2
TGTGCCAGCAGCTCTTGGACAGATGGCTACACCTTC
CASSSWTDGYTF
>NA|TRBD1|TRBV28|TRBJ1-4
TGTGCCAGCAGTACCTCCGGGACAGGGAATGAAAAACTGTTTTTT
CASSTSGTGNEKLFF
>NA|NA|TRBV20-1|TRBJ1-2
TGCAGTGCCGCGGTGTACTATGGCTACACCTTC
CSAAVYYGYTF
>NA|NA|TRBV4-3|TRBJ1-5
TGCGCCAGCAGCCAAGACTTTGTGGAGAATCAGCCCCAGCATTTT
CASSQDFVENQPQHF
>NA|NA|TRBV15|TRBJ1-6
TGTGCCACCAGCAGAGATGGGCAGGGCAGCTCACCCCTCCACTTT
CATSRDGQGSSPLHF
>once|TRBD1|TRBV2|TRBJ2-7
TGTGCCAGCTCTGGACAGGGAGGTGAGCAGTACTTC
CASSGQGGEQYF
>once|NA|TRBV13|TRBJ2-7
TGTGCCAGCAGCTTAGGTAGGGGGTACGAGCAGTACTTC
CASSLGRGYEQYF
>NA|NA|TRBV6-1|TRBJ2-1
TGTGCCAGCAGTGAATTCGGAGGGGCCCACAATGAGCAGTTCTTC
CASSEFGGAHNEQFF
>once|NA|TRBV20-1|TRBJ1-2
TGCAGTGCTAGTCTCTCCTATGGCTACACCTTC
CSASLSYGYTF
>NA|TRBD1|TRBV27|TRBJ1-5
TGTGCCAGCCGAACAGGGGTTAGGGGCAATCAGCCCCAGCATTTT
CASRTGVRGNQPQHF
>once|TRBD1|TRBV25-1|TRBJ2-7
TGTGCCAGCAGGAACTGGGGACAGGGGGCCTACGAGCAGTACTTC
CASRNWGQGAYEQYF
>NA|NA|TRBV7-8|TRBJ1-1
TGTGCCACTGCAGGGTATGAAACTGAAGCTTTCTTT
CATAGYETEAFF
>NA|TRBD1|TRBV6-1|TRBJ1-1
TGTGCCAGCAGCGCGGACAGGGGGCGGAGGACTGAAGCTTTCTTT
CASSADRGRRTEAFF
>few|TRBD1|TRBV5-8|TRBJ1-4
TGTGCCAGCACCCCGGGACAGGGGAGTGAAAAACTGTTTTTT
CASTPGQGSEKLFF
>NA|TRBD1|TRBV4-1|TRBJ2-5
TGCGCCAGCAGACGTAGGTGGGGGACAGGGGGTACGGAGACCCAGTACTTC
CASRRRWGTGGTETQYF
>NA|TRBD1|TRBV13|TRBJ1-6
TGTGCCAGCAGCTTAGGGCAGGGGGCCTATAATTCACCCCTCCACTTT
CASSLGQGAYNSPLHF
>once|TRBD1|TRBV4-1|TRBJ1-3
TGCGCCAGCAGCCAAGCCCGCGTAGGGGACAGCTCTGGAAACACCATATATTTT
CASSQARVGDSSGNTIYF
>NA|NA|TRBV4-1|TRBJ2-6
TGCGCCAGCAGCCCCGACCGGGTTTTTTACTCTGGGGCCAACGTCCTGACTTTC
CASSPDRVFYSGANVLTF
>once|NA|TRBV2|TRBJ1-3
TGTGCCACCCCGTTCCCCAGGGCGGACACCATATATTTT
CATPFPRADTIYF
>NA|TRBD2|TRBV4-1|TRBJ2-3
TGCGCCAGCAGCCAAGCGGTTCTAGCGGGAGGTACAGATACGCAGTATTTT
CASSQAVLAGGTDTQYF
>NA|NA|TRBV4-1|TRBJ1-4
TGCGCCAGCAGCCGGATCGGGGGTACTAATGAAAAACTGTTTTTT
CASSRIGGTNEKLFF
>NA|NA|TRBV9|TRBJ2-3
TGTGCCAGCAGCGTAGGTCTAGTACGACGCACAGATACGCAGTATTTT
CASSVGLVRRTDTQYF
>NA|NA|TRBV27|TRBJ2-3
TGTGCCAGCAGTTTCGTTACAGTTACTAGCACAGATACGCAGTATTTT
CASSFVTVTSTDTQYF
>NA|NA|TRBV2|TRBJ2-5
TGTGCCAGCAAGCGAGGGCGAGAGACCCAGTACTTC
CASKRGRETQYF
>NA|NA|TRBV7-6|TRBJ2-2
TGTGCCAGCAGCTTAATCGGGGTTGGACCCGGGGAGCTGTTTTTT
CASSLIGVGPGELFF
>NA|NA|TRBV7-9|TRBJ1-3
TGTGCCAGCAGGTCAGACAGAACTGGAAACACCGTATATTTT
CASRSDRTGNTVYF
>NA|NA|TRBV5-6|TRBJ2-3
TGTGCCAGCAGCTTGGAGGTGACAGGAACAGATACGCAGTATTTT
CASSLEVTGTDTQYF
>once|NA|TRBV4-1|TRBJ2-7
TGCGCCAGCAGCCAAGTACAGGGTTACGAGCAGTACTTC
CASSQVQGYEQYF
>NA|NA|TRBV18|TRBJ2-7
TGTGCCAGCTCACCGAATACAGGTTCCTCCACCTACGAGCAGTACTTC
CASSPNTGSSTYEQYF
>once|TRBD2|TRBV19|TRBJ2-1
TGTGCCAGTAGTATAGTTCTAGCGGGGGAGTGGGGAGAGCAGTTCTTC
CASSIVLAGEWGEQFF
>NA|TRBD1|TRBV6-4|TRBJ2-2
TGTGCCAGCAGTGCCGGACAGGGGGACACCGGGGAGCTGTTTTTT
CASSAGQGDTGELFF
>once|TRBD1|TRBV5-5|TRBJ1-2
TGTGCCAGCAGCAGGACAGGGGTCTATGGCTACACCTTC
CASSRTGVYGYTF